The clone carrying this T cell receptor beta chain turned up a few times. Its specificity is not known. The sample is drawn from a study of early stage breast cancer tumors. Study in general: Around 9.8-fold was the mean read coverage per sample. Study-level findings and limits: Blood repertoires resembled normal breast more than tumor.

Only in-frame clones appear in the TCRdb table, and some are missing; sequencing was by immunoSEQ multiplex PCR. The sample lists 35,000 to 45,000 clones; 70% to 80% were seen once. The CDR3 length is 16 residues. Germline loops: CDR1 MNHEY, CDR2 SVGAGI. Trimming cost V 4 bases and J 6 bases; bases outside gene matches: 10. Material for sequencing was blood. The genes are TRBV6-5 and TRBJ2-1; the match to TRBD2 covers 9 bases. This sequence originates from a person between 60 and 70 years old with breast cancer. CDR3 DNA: TGTGCCAGCAGTTCCGGGCGCGGGGGGGCTTTCAATGAGCAGTTCTTC. Protein sequence: CASSSGRGGAFNEQFF.